The 13 T cell receptor beta chains below come from one sample, sequenced in a study of CD8 T cells in ankylosing spondylitis. Via MiXCR, TCRdb re-called the 5' RACE reads, giving one row per CDR3 protein. The sample has a few hundred thousand distinct CDR3 sequences, about 13% seen once. Study results and limitations: It appeared that ankylosing spondylitis blood was characterized by a TCR beta motif of roughly 8 highly homologous variants.

Antigen specificity for these receptors is unknown. Sequenced sample: blood, either unsorted or a sorted T cell fraction (not recorded which). Every receptor here comes from a male donor with ankylosing spondylitis.

This clonotype has just a few counts. The chain uses TRBV12-3 or TRBV12-4 and TRBJ1-1, with TRBD1 matching over 7 bases. The V gene end was trimmed by 2 bases and the J gene end by 10 bases; junction bases not matched to a gene: 1. The CDR3 runs 11 residues. In DNA form, the CDR3 reads TGTGCCAGCAGTTTAACAGGGGCAGCTTTCTTT. Protein product: CASSLTGAAFF.

This chain joins TRBV9 and TRBJ2-3; 7 bases align to TRBD2. Germline CDR1 and CDR2: SGDLS and YYNGEE. V trimming: 0 bases; J trimming: 6 bases; junction bases outside the gene matches: 7. The CDR3 extends over 15 amino acids. Here the CDR3 reads CASSVDGGRPDTQYF. CDR3 DNA sequence: TGTGCCAGCAGCGTAGACGGCGGGAGACCGGATACGCAGTATTTT.

The chain uses TRBV12-3 or TRBV12-4 and TRBJ2-7; 9 bases align to TRBD2. Trimming removed 3 bases from V and 1 base from J; junction bases left unmatched: 10. This CDR3 has 17 amino acids. The CDR3 is CASSFSPSSGNSYEQYV. Here the CDR3 DNA reads TGTGCCAGCAGTTTCTCCCCCTCTAGCGGGAATTCCTACGAGCAGTACGTC.

This clonotype was counted between two and nine times. This rearrangement joins TRBV20-1 to TRBJ2-7; 12 bases line up with TRBD2. Germline V lookup: CDR1 DFQATT, CDR2 SNEGSKA (reference sequence). This CDR3 spans 14 amino acids. V dropped 5 bases and J dropped 6; count of bases not matched to a gene: 8. The CDR3 reads CSAPSGREKCEQYV. As DNA, the CDR3 is TGCAGTGCTCCTAGCGGGAGGGAAAAGTGCGAGCAGTACGTC.

This clonotype was picked up a small number of times. The chain has TRBV27 and TRBJ1-1; D remains unclear. With 6 bases removed from V and 1 base from J, the gap between germline ends came to 18 bases. Germline CDR1 is MNHEY and CDR2 is SMNVEV (reference sequence). The CDR3 runs 16 residues. In DNA, the CDR3 is TGTGCCAGCAGGTCCTTCCTCGCGGGGAGGAACACTGAAGCTTTCTTT. Protein: CASRSFLAGRNTEAFF.

V usage is TRBV6-1 and J usage is TRBJ1-3; D may be TRBD1 (5 bases). Between the trimmed V and J ends, which lost 4 bases and 3 bases, there was a span of 10 bases. The CDR3 is 14 residues long. Per the germline V gene, CDR1 is MNHNS and CDR2 is SASEGT. CDR3 sequence: CASSVSQGGNTIYF. The CDR3 DNA reads TGTGCCAGCAGTGTCTCCCAGGGTGGAAACACCATATATTTT.

The J gene is TRBJ2-7, the V gene TRBV5-6; the match to TRBD2 covers 9 bases. The CDR3 is 15 residues long. J gave up 6 bases and V 0 bases, and 7 bases lay outside the gene matches. Germline CDR1 and CDR2: SGHDT and YYEEEE. CDR3: CASSLVGGRASEQYV. DNA for the CDR3: TGTGCCAGCAGCTTGGTCGGCGGGAGGGCTTCCGAGCAGTACGTC.

This clonotype was picked up a small number of times. The genes are TRBV5-1 and TRBJ1-2; 7 bases map to TRBD1. With 1 base clipped from V and 4 bases from J, the junction kept 4 bases outside the gene matches. The length of the CDR3 is 14 residues. CDR1 and CDR2 (germline): SGHRS, YFSETQ. CDR3 in DNA: TGCGCCAGCAGCTTGCTTCCAGGGGGCTATGGCTACACCTTC. This encodes CASSLLPGGYGYTF.

In its sample, this clonotype was seen a few times. V and J are TRBV5-1 and TRBJ2-1, with TRBD1 identical over 8 bases. The CDR3 loop spans 16 amino acids. The V gene end was trimmed by 1 base and the J gene end by 5 bases; junction bases not matched to a gene: 8. Germline V lookup: CDR1 SGHRS, CDR2 YFSETQ. This chain's CDR3 is CASSLSPGQANNEQFF. CDR3 in DNA: TGCGCCAGCAGCTTGTCCCCGGGACAGGCGAACAATGAGCAGTTCTTC.

This clonotype was seen repeatedly, ten times or more. A read error may produce the germline difference seen at one junction end. The chain combines TRBV7-2 with TRBJ1-5; D is possibly TRBD1 (6 bases). This CDR3 spans 13 amino acids. Looked up from germline, CDR1 is SGHTA and CDR2 is FQGNSA. The CDR3 here is CATSVGGSQPQHF. The CDR3 DNA is TGTGCCACCAGCGTAGGGGGAAGTCAGCCCCAGCATTTT. Looking up the rest from reference TRBV7-2 and TRBJ1-5 gives the full variable domain: GAGVSQSPSNKVTEKGKDVELRCDPISGHTALYWYRQSLGQGLEFLIYFQGNSAPDKSGLPSDRFSAERTGGSVSTLTIQRTQQEDSAVYLCATSVGGSQPQHFGDGTRLSIL.

The chain links TRBV20-1 to TRBJ2-1, with 10 bases matching TRBD2. Germline CDR1 reads DFQATT; CDR2 reads SNEGSKA (reference sequence). V was clipped by 3 bases and J by 4 bases; unmatched bases: 3. There are 14 residues in the CDR3. CDR3 amino acids: CSASWTSGYNEQFF. Written as DNA, the CDR3 is TGCAGTGCTAGTTGGACTAGCGGTTACAATGAGCAGTTCTTC.

This clonotype has at least ten counts. The chain employs TRBV2 and TRBJ1-4; D remains ambiguous. The V gene lost 1 base and the J gene lost 5 bases, with 8 bases spanning the gap. CDR1 and CDR2 from the germline V gene are SNHLY and FYNNEI. The CDR3 extends over 14 amino acids. The CDR3 sequence: CASSEVAANEKLFF. In DNA, the CDR3 is TGTGCCAGCAGTGAAGTGGCAGCGAATGAAAAACTGTTTTTT.

The gene calls are TRBV7-2 and TRBJ2-1; 11 bases are a match to TRBD2. This CDR3 comprises 18 residues. Trimming took 0 bases from V and 7 from J; bases not matched to a gene: 11. CDR1 SGHTA and CDR2 FQGNSA come from the germline V gene. The CDR3 reads CASSLAGWYSGRGNEQFF. The CDR3 DNA reads TGTGCCAGCAGCTTAGCAGGATGGTATAGCGGGAGGGGAAATGAGCAGTTCTTC.